Listed below are T cell receptor beta chains from one sample, sequenced in a study of cytotoxic CD8 clonotypes in ibrutinib-treated CLL. The method was immunoSEQ multiplex PCR; TCRdb's version includes in-frame clones alone and lacks a portion of them. The sample includes 30,000 to 50,000 clones, roughly two thirds of them seen just once. Sequenced material: PBMCs, taken at disease progression, from a patient treated with ibrutinib. Every receptor here comes from a human donor with chronic lymphocytic leukemia. Each CDR3 is given with its conserved first and last residue. The D gene is left open where the match is weak. For some rows the clone size is stated as once, few or many, or as a class when expanded; others skip it.

V gene	clone size	D gene	J gene	CDR3 DNA	CDR3 protein
TRBV28	few	.	TRBJ1-2	TGTGCCAGCAGTAACCCCCAGGGAGCGCTTGGCTATGGCTACACCTTC	CASSNPQGALGYGYTF
TRBV5-1	.	.	TRBJ1-1	TGCGCCAGCAGCTTCAGGGCCCCGAACACTGAAGCTTTCTTT	CASSFRAPNTEAFF
TRBV7-3	once	.	TRBJ2-4	TGTGCCAGCAGCTTAAGGGGGAGAGGAGACATTCAGTACTTC	CASSLRGRGDIQYF
TRBV30	.	TRBD2	TRBJ2-3	TGTGCCTGGGGAAGACTAGCGGACAACACAGATACGCAGTATTTT	CAWGRLADNTDTQYF
TRBV20-1	.	.	TRBJ2-3	TGCAGTGCTACCCAGGCGGGCACGCAGTATTTT	CSATQAGTQYF
TRBV29-1	.	.	TRBJ2-5	TGCAGCGTTGAGATAGGGAGAGAGACCCAGTACTTC	CSVEIGRETQYF
TRBV9	.	TRBD2	TRBJ2-3	TGTGCCAGCAGCGTAGATGGGACTATCGGAGATACGCAGTATTTT	CASSVDGTIGDTQYF
TRBV11-2	.	.	TRBJ2-3	TGTGCCAGCAGCAACCGTGGGAATCAGGCAGATACGCAGTATTTT	CASSNRGNQADTQYF
TRBV19	.	TRBD2	TRBJ2-7	TGTGCCAGTAGTATGTCTGGCGGGAGCATCTTGGACGAGCAGTACTTC	CASSMSGGSILDEQYF
TRBV19	few	.	TRBJ1-2	TGTGCCAGTAGTCCTCCCCTCACCTTC	CASSPPLTF
TRBV18	few	TRBD2	TRBJ2-3	TGTGCCAGCTCACCCCTAGCGGGGAGCACAGATACGCAGTATTTT	CASSPLAGSTDTQYF
TRBV19	few	.	TRBJ1-4	TGTGCCAGTACTGGTACGGGGGCCGGAAAACTGTTTTTT	CASTGTGAGKLFF
TRBV27	few	.	TRBJ1-5	TGTGCCAGCAGTTTAGGGGGGGGAGAAAATCAGCCCCAGCATTTT	CASSLGGGENQPQHF
TRBV18	few	TRBD1	TRBJ2-1	TGTGCCAGCTCACCATCAGGGGGCAACAACAATGAGCAGTTCTTC	CASSPSGGNNNEQFF
TRBV20-1	.	.	TRBJ2-3	TGCAGTGCTAGTCTAGAAGATACGCAGTATTTT	CSASLEDTQYF
TRBV5-6	.	TRBD2	TRBJ2-7	TGTGCCAGCACCTCCGGCTGGACTAGCGCCTACGAGCAGTACTTC	CASTSGWTSAYEQYF
TRBV28	.	TRBD1	TRBJ2-7	TGTGCCAGCAGTTCACTCACAGGGGGTTCCTACGAGCAGTACTTC	CASSSLTGGSYEQYF
TRBV30	.	.	TRBJ1-2	TGTGCCTGGAGGTCTGGGAGGGTGGTTGGCGGCTACACCTTC	CAWRSGRVVGGYTF
TRBV18	once	.	TRBJ1-3	TGTGCCAGCCACTTGAGCTCTGGAAACACCATATATTTT	CASHLSSGNTIYF
TRBV11-3	.	TRBD2	TRBJ2-7	TGTGCCAGCAGCCCCGGACTAGCGGGAAACCACGAGCAGTACTTC	CASSPGLAGNHEQYF
TRBV20-1	.	.	TRBJ2-2	TGCAGTGCCAAAGGAACCGGGGAGCTGTTTTTT	CSAKGTGELFF
TRBV15	.	.	TRBJ2-3	TGTGCCACCAGCAAGTCCGGCAGCCGCATAACAGATACGCAGTATTTT	CATSKSGSRITDTQYF
TRBV5-1	.	.	TRBJ2-1	TGCGCCAGCAGCTTGGGGGGACTGCGGTTCTTC	CASSLGGLRFF
TRBV7-3	.	TRBD2	TRBJ2-7	TGTGCCAGCAGCCTAGGACTAGTCTACGAGCAGTACTTC	CASSLGLVYEQYF
TRBV5-1	.	.	TRBJ1-1	TGCGCCAGCAGTGTTGCGGCAGGCCTCGTCACTGAAGCTTTCTTT	CASSVAAGLVTEAFF
TRBV7-8	.	.	TRBJ1-5	TGTGCCAGCAGCTTAGGGTCTGGCAGGGCGGGTCAGCCCCAGCATTTT	CASSLGSGRAGQPQHF
TRBV19	.	TRBD1	TRBJ2-7	TGTGCCAGTAGTAAGGGACAGGGGGACGAGCAGTACTTC	CASSKGQGDEQYF
TRBV4-3	.	.	TRBJ1-2	TGCGCCAGCAGCCAAGAGCCAAAAGGGACACAGGAGGCTTTTGGTGGCTACACCTTC	CASSQEPKGTQEAFGGYTF
TRBV5-1	.	TRBD1	TRBJ1-2	TGCGCCAGCAGCCCCGACACGGGACAGGGAAGCTATGGCTACACCTTC	CASSPDTGQGSYGYTF
TRBV9	.	.	TRBJ2-3	TGTGCCAGCAGCGCTGCCCGGTCAATAAACACAGATACGCAGTATTTT	CASSAARSINTDTQYF
TRBV6-1	medium-sized	.	TRBJ2-3	TGTGCCAGCAGTGTAGTGGACACAGATACGCAGTATTTT	CASSVVDTDTQYF
TRBV2	once	.	TRBJ2-7	TGTGCCAGCAGTGACAGGGGCCACGAGCAGTACTTC	CASSDRGHEQYF
TRBV5-1	.	.	TRBJ1-6	TGCGCCAGCAGCCAGTCCCCGCGTAGCTCCTATAATTCACCCCTCCACTTT	CASSQSPRSSYNSPLHF
TRBV28	few	TRBD2	TRBJ2-1	TGTGCCAGCAGCGAACTAGCGGGAGGAAATAATGAGCAGTTCTTC	CASSELAGGNNEQFF
TRBV30	once	.	TRBJ1-5	TGTGCCTGTTTGCCTCCCGGTCGGGAACAGCCCCAGCATTTT	CACLPPGREQPQHF
TRBV10-2	few	.	TRBJ1-3	TGCGCCAGCAGTGAGTATCAGGGTTCGTCCAAATTGACTGGAAACACCATATATTTT	CASSEYQGSSKLTGNTIYF
TRBV27	medium-sized	.	TRBJ1-2	TGTGCCAGCAGTTCGGGATTCAACTATGGCTACACCTTC	CASSSGFNYGYTF
TRBV29-1	once	.	TRBJ1-1	TGCAGCGTTGAAGAGTGGCAAGACACGAACACTGAAGCTTTCTTT	CSVEEWQDTNTEAFF
TRBV30	.	TRBD1	TRBJ1-4	TGTGCCTGGAAACCACAGGGGGAATTGTTTTTT	CAWKPQGELFF
TRBV14	.	TRBD2	TRBJ2-3	TGTGCCAGCAGCCGAGCGGGAGGGGGGAGTCGCACAGATACGCAGTATTTT	CASSRAGGGSRTDTQYF
TRBV4-3	.	TRBD1	TRBJ1-1	TGCGCCAGCAGCCCAGACAGGGTTTACACTGAAGCTTTCTTT	CASSPDRVYTEAFF
TRBV19	few	TRBD1	TRBJ1-3	TGTGCCAGTAGTGAACAGGGGGCGGCGGACACCATATATTTT	CASSEQGAADTIYF
TRBV6-5	few	TRBD2	TRBJ2-5	TGTGCCAGCAGCCGGGCCCGGGCGGGAGAAGAGACCCAGTACTTC	CASSRARAGEETQYF
TRBV4-2	.	TRBD2	TRBJ2-1	TGTGCCAGCAGCCAAGCACAGACTAGCGGGAGGTACAATGAGCAGTTCTTC	CASSQAQTSGRYNEQFF
TRBV4-1	.	TRBD2	TRBJ2-3	TGCGCCAGCAGCCAAACGGGACTAGCGGGAAACACAGATACGCAGTATTTT	CASSQTGLAGNTDTQYF
TRBV30	.	TRBD2	TRBJ2-7	TGTGCCTGGAGTAGGACTAGCTACGAGCAGTACTTC	CAWSRTSYEQYF
TRBV7-8	.	.	TRBJ2-7	TGTGCCAGCAGCTTAGCGTTTGACTACGAGCAGTACTTC	CASSLAFDYEQYF
TRBV18	.	TRBD1	TRBJ1-3	TGTGCCAGCTCAAGTACCGGACAGGGGGCGGGAAACACCATATATTTT	CASSSTGQGAGNTIYF
TRBV6-1	.	.	TRBJ2-5	TGTGCCAGCAGTGTAGATGGGGGCGGGTGGGAGACCCAGTACTTC	CASSVDGGGWETQYF
TRBV9	.	.	TRBJ2-7	TGTGCCAGCAGCGAATCGACAGGGAGGCTTGAGCAGTACTTC	CASSESTGRLEQYF
TRBV4-2	once	.	TRBJ1-4	TGTGCCAGCAGCCAAGACCCGGGGGTAAGGGTAGGTGGTAATGAAAAACTGTTTTTT	CASSQDPGVRVGGNEKLFF
TRBV18	few	TRBD1	TRBJ1-2	TGTGCCAGCTCCATGGGACAGGGGCTGATAGCTAACTATGGCTACACCTTC	CASSMGQGLIANYGYTF
TRBV30	.	.	TRBJ1-2	TGTGCCTGGAGTCCCCAGGGGAACTATGGCTACACCTTC	CAWSPQGNYGYTF
TRBV28	.	.	TRBJ1-3	TGTGCCAGCAGTTTGGGGGGCCCTACCTCTGGAAACACCATATATTTT	CASSLGGPTSGNTIYF
TRBV9	.	TRBD1	TRBJ1-5	TGTGCCAGCGGACAGGGGCTTAGCAATCAGCCCCAGCATTTT	CASGQGLSNQPQHF
TRBV11-3	.	.	TRBJ1-1	TGTGCCAGCAGCTTAGGGGAGAACACTGAAGCTTTCTTT	CASSLGENTEAFF
TRBV9	few	TRBD2	TRBJ2-1	TGTGCCAGCAGCGTAAAGGGGTTAGCGGGGGATGAGCAGTTCTTC	CASSVKGLAGDEQFF
TRBV29-1	.	.	TRBJ2-1	TGCAGCGTTTTTGGAGCGGAGTACAATGAGCAGTTCTTC	CSVFGAEYNEQFF
TRBV7-2	.	.	TRBJ2-3	TGTGCCAGCAAACGGCCCGGGGGAGGGGGCAGTGATACGCAGTATTTT	CASKRPGGGGSDTQYF
TRBV7-3	few	.	TRBJ1-2	TGTGCCAGCAGCTTAAGGCCCGGCGATGGCTACACCTTC	CASSLRPGDGYTF